These 15 T cell receptor beta chains were sequenced from one sample in a study of early T cells in non-severe SARS-CoV-2 infection (dated by TCRdb to about 2021). Library prep was done by 5' RACE. The run used a NextSeq 500. The raw public data were reprocessed by TCRdb itself: fastp quality trimming at Q25, MiXCR clonotype calling, in-frame beta chains only. CDR3 protein duplicates are merged, each entry listing the most common genes and DNA. This sample holds 50,000 to 70,000 distinct CDR3 sequences; about 15% were observed only once. About 9% of the sample belongs to the ten largest clones. The starting material was whole blood, obtained at baseline. The receptors were sampled from an adult who was a healthcare worker with PCR-confirmed SARS-CoV-2 infection or an uninfected control (not recorded which).

This clonotype has a handful of counts. The gene calls are TRBV6-6 and TRBJ2-1; the match to TRBD2 covers 13 bases. The CDR3 loop spans 16 amino acids. The trim removed 6 bases at V and 9 bases at J, leaving 11 bases unmatched. Germline V gene lookup returns CDR1 MNHNY and CDR2 SVGAGI (reference sequence). In nucleotides, the CDR3 is TGTGCCAGCAGCACCCGGACTAGCGGGAGATGGGGTGAGCAGTTCTTC. Translated, it gives CASSTRTSGRWGEQFF.

This clonotype was seen ten or more times. The V and J genes are TRBV29-1 and TRBJ2-3; the D gene could be TRBD1 or TRBD2 (6 bases each). This CDR3 contains 17 residues. From germline, CDR1 is SQVTM and CDR2 ANQGSEA. V was clipped by 7 bases and J by 2 bases, with 25 bases between them. Here the CDR3 reads CSANPGGGAVATDTQYF. The CDR3 bases are TGCAGCGCCAACCCCGGGGGCGGGGCGGTGGCCACAGATACGCAGTATTTT.

The chain couples TRBV5-1 to TRBJ2-1; maybe TRBD2 (5 bases). Deletions cut 4 bases from V and 0 bases from J, with 11 bases between. The CDR3 is 15 amino acids. Looked up from germline, CDR1 is SGHRS and CDR2 is YFSETQ. The CDR3 nucleotides read TGCGCCAGCAGCAAGGAGGCTGGCTCCTACAATGAGCAGTTCTTC. Its protein is CASSKEAGSYNEQFF. Together with reference TRBV5-1 and TRBJ2-1, the CDR3 gives the full variable domain: KAGVTQTPRYLIKTRGQQVTLSCSPISGHRSVSWYQQTPGQGLQFLFEYFSETQRNKGNFPGRFSGRQFSNSRSEMNVSTLELGDSALYLCASSKEAGSYNEQFFGPGTRLTVL.

This clonotype turned up a few times. The V and J genes are TRBV5-3 and TRBJ1-2; no definite D call. TRBV5-3 is recorded as an ORF, its role being uncertain. The length of the CDR3 is 8 residues. The CDR3 DNA reads as TGTGGGCCTGCTGGCTACACCTTC. Its translation: CGPAGYTF.

This clonotype occurred a few times. V and J are TRBV6-5 and TRBJ2-3; perhaps TRBD1 as D (5 bases). Trimming removed 9 bases at V and 5 bases at J, with 12 bases between. This CDR3 has 12 amino acids. Germline V gives CDR1 MNHEY, CDR2 SVGAGI. CDR3 sequence reads: CASRSGLDTQYF. In DNA, the CDR3 is TGTGCCAGTAGGTCAGGGCTAGATACGCAGTATTTT.

On this clonotype: At one end, the junction sequence differs from germline, possibly due to a read error. The rearrangement joins TRBV6-5 to TRBJ1-2; a weak D match, TRBD1 (5 bases). CDR3 length: 12 amino acids. Germline V gene lookup returns CDR1 MNHEY and CDR2 SVGAGI. CDR3 DNA: TGTGCCAGCAGTTACTTTAACCGGGACCTTAATTTC. Translation gives CASSYFNRDLNF.

The sample holds many counts of this clonotype. This sequence joins TRBV3-1 and TRBJ2-3; 8 nucleotides line up with TRBD2. The ends lost 4 bases at V and 1 base at J; junction bases unmatched: 7. From germline, CDR1 is LGHDT and CDR2 YNNKEL (reference sequence). This CDR3 has 16 residues. The CDR3 bases are TGTGCCAGCAGCCGAAGCGGGAGTAGGGGCACAGATACGCAGTATTTT. The encoded protein is CASSRSGSRGTDTQYF.

This clonotype has only a few counts. The rearrangement uses TRBV20-1 and TRBJ2-5, with a tentative D call TRBD2 (5 bases). Germline V gives CDR1 DFQATT, CDR2 SNEGSKA (reference sequence). CDR3 size: 11 residues. The DNA of the CDR3 is TGCAGCGTACTAGAGGAAGAGACCCAGTACTTC. Protein: CSVLEEETQYF.

The table lists this clonotype with a few counts. This chain joins TRBV6-1 and TRBJ2-3; tentatively, D is TRBD1 or TRBD2 (6 bases each). This CDR3 region has 13 residues. The V gene's germline CDR1 is MNHNS and CDR2 SASEGT. V lost 6 bases and J lost 4, with 11 bases in between. The CDR3 sequence is CASRPGAPDTQYF. The CDR3 nucleotides read TGTGCCAGCAGACCGGGGGCCCCAGATACGCAGTATTTT.

This clonotype has just a few counts. The chain has TRBV28 and TRBJ2-7; possibly TRBD1 for D (5 bases). The ends were cut back, 8 bases at V and 3 bases at J, with 17 bases in the middle. The CDR3 is 14 amino acids. Germline values: CDR1 MDHEN, CDR2 SYDVKM. The CDR3 loop is CASHSLAGNYEQYF. The DNA for the CDR3 is TGTGCCAGCCATTCCCTGGCAGGGAACTACGAGCAGTACTTC.

The chain is built from TRBV3-1 and TRBJ1-2; D remains ambiguous. Trimming took 2 bases from V and 2 from J, leaving 9 bases between them. Per the germline V gene, CDR1 is LGHDT and CDR2 is YNNKEL (reference sequence). The CDR3 is made up of 14 amino acids. The CDR3 region is CASSQLGQNYGYTF. The CDR3 DNA follows: TGTGCCAGCAGCCAATTAGGGCAGAACTATGGCTACACCTTC.

This clonotype was picked up a small number of times. V gene TRBV5-4 combines with J gene TRBJ1-6, with 8 nucleotides matching TRBD1. V trimming: 1 base; J trimming: 7 bases; junction bases outside the gene matches: 7. CDR3 length equals 16 residues. The germline V gene has CDR1 SGHNT and CDR2 YYREEE (reference sequence). For the CDR3, the DNA is TGTGCCAGCAGCTTGTGGGGCTGGGACAGGAATTCACCCCTCCACTTT. Protein sequence: CASSLWGWDRNSPLHF.

The genes are TRBV19 and TRBJ2-1, with a possible D match to TRBD2 (5 bases). Germline assignment: CDR1 LNHDA and CDR2 SQIVND (reference sequence). CDR3 length: 14 residues. V was trimmed by 4 bases and J by 5 bases, leaving 12 bases between them. CDR3 DNA sequence: TGTGCCAGTAGTAATAGACACGGGGACAATGAGCAGTTCTTC. As protein: CASSNRHGDNEQFF.

The chain carries TRBV10-1 and TRBJ2-5; 8 nucleotides match TRBD2. The V gene's germline CDR1 is WNHNN and CDR2 SYGVQD (reference sequence). There are 15 residues in the CDR3. J lost 5 bases, V lost 11 bases, and 16 bases had no gene match. The CDR3 loop is CALKGPGGPCETQYF. Written as DNA, the CDR3 is TGCGCCCTTAAGGGTCCGGGAGGGCCGTGCGAGACCCAGTACTTC.

In this sample, this clonotype turned up a few times. The rearrangement joins TRBV12-5 to TRBJ2-7; D remains unclear. Germline values: CDR1 LGHNT, CDR2 FRNRAP. CDR3 size: 14 residues. With 5 bases removed from V and 4 bases from J, the gap between germline ends came to 15 bases. The chain's CDR3 is CASGPLYKEYEQYF. The CDR3 region has the DNA TGTGCTAGTGGTCCCCTATACAAGGAGTACGAGCAGTACTTC.